The clone carrying this T cell receptor beta chain was observed a single time. This sequence may be a read error, since a much larger clone differs from it by one base. Other nucleotide sequences in the sample specify the same CDR3. These data are taken from a study of shared clonotypes between healthy human individuals. Study-level information: Aged between 18 and 49, the donors were a couple of women and a few men.

For every subset, genomic DNA was evenly distributed across several immunoSEQ plates. Unsorted PBMC DNA sequencing spanned ten immunoSEQ deep assay plates. The method was immunoSEQ multiplex PCR; TCRdb's version includes in-frame clones alone and lacks a portion of them. The sample lists about 520,000 clones, 81% occurring once. Every one of the donors was a Caucasian adult that lived in Nashville, Tennessee. The sequence was obtained from a woman aged 40 to 50 in good health. Some clones in this sample may be carry-over from other donors' samples. Sequences were obtained from PBMCs.

In nucleotides, the CDR3 is TGTGCTAGCAGCCAAGGGTCGAACCTTCAAGCGGGCGAGCAGTACTTC. Encoded protein: CASSQGSNLQAGEQYF. The rearrangement uses TRBV4-2 and TRBJ2-7; maybe TRBD2 (6 bases). The CDR3 sequence is 16 residues long. Germline CDR1 and CDR2: LGHNA and YNFKEQ.